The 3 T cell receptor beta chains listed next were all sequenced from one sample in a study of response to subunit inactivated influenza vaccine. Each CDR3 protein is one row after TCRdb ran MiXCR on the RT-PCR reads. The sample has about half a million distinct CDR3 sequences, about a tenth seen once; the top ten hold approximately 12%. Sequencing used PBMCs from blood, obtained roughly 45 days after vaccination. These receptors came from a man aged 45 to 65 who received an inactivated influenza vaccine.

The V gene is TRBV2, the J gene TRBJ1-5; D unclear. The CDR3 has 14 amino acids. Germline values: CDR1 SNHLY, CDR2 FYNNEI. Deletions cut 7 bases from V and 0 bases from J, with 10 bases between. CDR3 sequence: CASKMDFSNQPQHF. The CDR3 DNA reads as TGTGCCAGCAAGATGGACTTTAGCAATCAGCCCCAGCATTTT.

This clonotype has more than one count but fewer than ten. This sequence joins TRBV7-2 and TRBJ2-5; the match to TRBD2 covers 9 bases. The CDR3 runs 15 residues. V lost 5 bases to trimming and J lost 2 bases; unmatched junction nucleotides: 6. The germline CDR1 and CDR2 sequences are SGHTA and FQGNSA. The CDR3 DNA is TGTGCCAGCAGCCAGACTAGCGGTCGACAAGAGACCCAGTACTTC. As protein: CASSQTSGRQETQYF.

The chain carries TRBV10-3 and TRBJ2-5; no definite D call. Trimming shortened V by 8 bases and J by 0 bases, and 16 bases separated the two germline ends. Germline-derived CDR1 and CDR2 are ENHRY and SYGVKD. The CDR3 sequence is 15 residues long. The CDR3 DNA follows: TGTGCCATCGGCCCTGGGCTCCCGTACCAAGAGACCCAGTACTTC. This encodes CAIGPGLPYQETQYF.